Given below is one TCR beta chain in context. The CDR3 runs to 15 residues. V dropped 3 bases and J dropped 2; count of bases not matched to a gene: 6. Germline CDR1 reads GTSNPN; CDR2 reads SVGIG (reference sequence). The sample originates from a study of cytomegalovirus exposure and HLA in healthy donors. PCR employed 60 Vbeta and 13 Jbeta primers. TCRdb's table, derived via immunoSEQ multiplex PCR, lists solely in-frame clones and lacks some. The table gives around 140,000 clones; the top ten clones make up approximately 0.88% of it. The rearrangement links TRBV30 to TRBJ2-7; the match to TRBD2 covers 11 bases. Sequencing was done on a sample of PBMCs. The TCR comes from a male donor in good health and CMV-seronegative. CDR3 DNA sequence: TGTGCCTGGAGGGTAGCGGGAGGGAGGGCCTACGAGCAGTACTTC. It is translated as CAWRVAGGRAYEQYF.